These 17 T cell receptor beta chains came from one sample sequenced in a study of T cell repertoires in cytomegalovirus infection. No antigens are known for them. Each CDR3 protein gets one entry after TCRdb re-called the reads with MiXCR. The table includes about 770,000 distinct CDR3 sequences, approximately 32% detected once. This sample comprised cultured CD8+ T cells from PBMCs, obtained from culture after CMV antigen stimulation. All receptors derive from a human donor in good health (CMV status not recorded). Some clones in this sample may be carry-over from other donors' samples.

This chain links TRBV9 with TRBJ1-1, with TRBD1 identical over 7 bases. Trimming cost V 4 bases and J 11 bases; bases outside gene matches: 8. From germline, CDR1 is SGDLS and CDR2 YYNGEE. This CDR3 comprises 12 residues. The CDR3 spells CASSPGTVRAFF. In DNA form, the CDR3 reads TGTGCCAGCAGCCCTGGGACAGTCAGGGCTTTCTTT.

CDR3 region: CASSLAPGRRTGEQYF. DNA of the CDR3: TGTGCCAGCAGCTTAGCCCCGGGACGGAGGACGGGGGAGCAGTACTTC. This chain links TRBV7-6 with TRBJ2-7, with D possibly called TRBD1 or TRBD2 (5 bases each). Trimming left V 0 bases short and J 7 bases short, with 19 bases between. CDR3 size: 16 residues. The germline CDR1 and CDR2 sequences are SGHVS and FNYEAQ.

V usage is TRBV6-2 or TRBV6-3 and J usage is TRBJ2-1; unclear D gene. The CDR3 length is 14 residues. Per the germline V gene, CDR1 is MNHEY and CDR2 is SVGEGT. With 2 bases removed from V and 4 bases from J, the gap between germline ends came to 9 bases. CDR3: CASSYNDGYNEQFF. CDR3 bases: TGTGCCAGCAGTTACAATGACGGTTACAATGAGCAGTTCTTC.

V gene TRBV7-9 combines with J gene TRBJ1-2, with TRBD1 as a possible D gene (5 bases). The CDR3 is 14 residues long. The V gene's germline CDR1 is SEHNR and CDR2 FQNEAQ (reference sequence). The germline V and J ends were trimmed by 5 bases and 6 bases, with 16 bases remaining between them. Here the CDR3 DNA reads TGTGCCAGCAGCACCCCCGACAGAGAAGATGGCTACACCTTC. Translating gives CASSTPDREDGYTF. Combining the CDR3 with reference TRBV7-9 and TRBJ1-2 gives the whole variable domain DTGVSQNPRHKITKRGQNVTFRCDPISEHNRLYWYRQTLGQGPEFLTYFQNEAQLEKSRLLSDRFSAERPKGSFSTLEIQRTEQGDSAMYLCASSTPDREDGYTFGSGTRLTVV.

The chain is built from TRBV15 and TRBJ1-2; D gene uncertain. There are 14 residues in the CDR3. Trimming stripped 0 bases from V and 5 bases from J, with 10 bases between. Germline CDR1 LNHNV, CDR2 YYDKDF (reference sequence). This chain's CDR3 is CATSRESGRYGYTF. The CDR3 DNA is TGTGCCACCAGCAGAGAGTCAGGCCGGTATGGCTACACCTTC.

This clonotype turned up a few times. This chain uses TRBV20-1 with TRBJ2-1, with TRBD2 matching 8 bases. The germline gives CDR1 DFQATT, CDR2 SNEGSKA (reference sequence). The CDR3 consists of 15 residues. V was clipped by 5 bases and J by 1 base; unmatched bases: 7. Written as DNA, the CDR3 is TGCAGTGCTTCCTTAGCGGGGAGGTCCTACAATGAGCAGTTCTTC. Protein: CSASLAGRSYNEQFF.

The rearrangement joins TRBV7-8 to TRBJ2-7, with a possible D match to TRBD1 (6 bases). Germline CDR1 and CDR2: SGHVS and FQNEAQ. V dropped 5 bases and J dropped 10 bases, with 18 bases sitting between them. This CDR3 spans 13 amino acids. This CDR3 is CASSVGTRVEQYV. CDR3 nucleotides: TGTGCCAGCAGCGTCGGGACAAGGGTGGAACAGTACGTC.

This clonotype was seen a few times. The gene calls are TRBV7-3 and TRBJ1-1; D is perhaps TRBD1 (6 bases). Looked up from germline, CDR1 is SGHTA and CDR2 is FQGTGA. CDR3 length: 16 amino acids. The V end lost 2 bases, the J end lost 3 bases, and 16 bases lay between the germline ends. CDR3 region: CASSLYPDRGDTEAFF. DNA of the CDR3: TGTGCCAGCAGCTTATACCCAGATAGGGGGGACACTGAAGCTTTCTTT.

The V gene is TRBV18, the J gene TRBJ2-7; no clear D. From germline, CDR1 is KGHSH and CDR2 LQKENI. The CDR3 is 13 amino acids. V was trimmed by 6 bases and J by 3 bases, leaving 12 bases between them. CDR3: CASSVPGFYEQYF. CDR3 nucleotides: TGTGCCAGCTCCGTCCCCGGATTCTACGAGCAGTACTTC.

V gene TRBV12-5 combines with J gene TRBJ1-1, with D perhaps matching TRBD1 (6 bases). Per germline, CDR1 LGHNT and CDR2 FRNRAP. CDR3 length: 15 amino acids. V was cut by 6 bases and J by 0 bases, with 14 bases left in between. CDR3 residues: CASGFLGGVNTEAFF. The CDR3 DNA is TGTGCTAGTGGCTTCCTAGGGGGAGTGAACACTGAAGCTTTCTTT.

This clonotype was picked up a small number of times. The rearrangement links TRBV12-5 to TRBJ1-2, with D possibly matching TRBD1 (5 bases). The V end was cut by 11 bases, the J end by 3 bases, with 16 bases between. CDR3 length: 13 residues. Germline CDR1 and CDR2: LGHNT and FRNRAP. CDR3 nucleotide sequence: TGTGCTTCCCTACGGGGGGTCGACTATGGCTACACCTTC. Residues: CASLRGVDYGYTF.

This clonotype has just a few counts. V and J are TRBV6-1 and TRBJ1-5; D is uncertain. The CDR3 has 15 amino acids. V was cut by 2 bases and J by 1 base, with 9 bases left in between. Looked up from germline, CDR1 is MNHNS and CDR2 is SASEGT. CDR3 residues: CASSEWTASNQPQHF. The DNA for the CDR3 is TGTGCCAGCAGTGAATGGACGGCAAGCAATCAGCCCCAGCATTTT.

This clonotype was picked up many times. This rearrangement joins TRBV7-8 to TRBJ2-7; D is possibly TRBD2 (6 bases). The CDR3 has 12 residues. The germline V gene has CDR1 SGHVS and CDR2 FQNEAQ. V lost 10 bases and J 5 bases, leaving 15 bases between the germline ends. CDR3 loop: CATGTRRDEQYF. DNA for the CDR3: TGTGCCACCGGGACTCGGCGGGACGAGCAGTACTTC.

Only a few counts were recorded for this clonotype. The chain employs TRBV7-6 and TRBJ2-1; TRBD2 agrees at 9 bases. The CDR3 totals 18 residues. V was pared by 3 bases and J by 0 bases, with 9 bases of the junction left unmatched. Germline assignment: CDR1 SGHVS and CDR2 FNYEAQ. The CDR3 region is CASSLGLAITSSYNEQFF. CDR3 DNA sequence: TGTGCCAGCAGCTTGGGACTAGCTATCACTTCCTCCTACAATGAGCAGTTCTTC. Together with reference TRBV7-6 and TRBJ2-1, the CDR3 gives the full variable domain: GAGVSQSPRYKVTKRGQDVALRCDPISGHVSLYWYRQALGQGPEFLTYFNYEAQQDKSGLPNDRFSAERPEGSISTLTIQRTEQRDSAMYRCASSLGLAITSSYNEQFFGPGTRLTVL.

The chain recombines TRBV12-3 or TRBV12-4 with TRBJ1-3; tentative D call: TRBD1 (5 bases). V lost 1 base and J lost 0, with 13 bases in between. This CDR3 is built from 17 residues. CDR3: CASSLVTGSFSGNTIYF. CDR3 DNA: TGTGCCAGCAGTTTAGTCACAGGATCCTTCTCTGGAAACACCATATATTTT.

This clonotype was seen only a few times. The V gene is TRBV29-1, the J gene TRBJ2-2; no reliable D call. This CDR3 has 15 residues. Between the trimmed V and J ends, which lost 2 bases and 5 bases, there was a span of 15 bases. Germline loops: CDR1 SQVTM, CDR2 ANQGSEA. As DNA, the CDR3 is TGCAGCGTTGAAATTGGGTCCGGTTGGACCGGGGAGCTGTTTTTT. Translated, it gives CSVEIGSGWTGELFF.

The V call is TRBV14, the J call TRBJ2-1, with 7 bases lining up with TRBD2. Per germline, CDR1 SGHDN and CDR2 FVKESK. The CDR3 length is 15 residues. Losses at the gene ends were 0 bases for V and 4 bases for J; bases not matched to a gene: 3. The CDR3 nucleotides read TGTGCCAGCAGCCAAGAACGGGGGGTTTACAATGAGCAGTTCTTC. Encoded protein: CASSQERGVYNEQFF.